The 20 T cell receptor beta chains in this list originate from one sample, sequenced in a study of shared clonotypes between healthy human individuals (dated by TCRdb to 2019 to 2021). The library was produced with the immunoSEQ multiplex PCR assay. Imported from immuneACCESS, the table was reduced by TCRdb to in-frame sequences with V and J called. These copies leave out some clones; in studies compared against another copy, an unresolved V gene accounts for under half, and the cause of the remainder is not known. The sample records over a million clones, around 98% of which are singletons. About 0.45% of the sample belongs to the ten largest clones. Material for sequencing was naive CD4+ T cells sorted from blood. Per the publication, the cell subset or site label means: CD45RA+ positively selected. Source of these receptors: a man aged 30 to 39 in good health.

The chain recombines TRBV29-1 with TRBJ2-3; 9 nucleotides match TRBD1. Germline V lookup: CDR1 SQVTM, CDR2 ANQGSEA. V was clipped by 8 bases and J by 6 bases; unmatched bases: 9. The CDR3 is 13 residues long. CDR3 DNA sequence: TGCAGCCATGCGGGACAGGGAGTCGATACGCAGTATTTT. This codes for CSHAGQGVDTQYF.

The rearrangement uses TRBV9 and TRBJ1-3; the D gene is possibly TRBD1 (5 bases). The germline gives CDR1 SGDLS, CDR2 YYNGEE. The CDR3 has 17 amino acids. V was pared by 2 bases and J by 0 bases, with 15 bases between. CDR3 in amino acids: CASSVLDSSPSGNTIYF. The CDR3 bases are TGTGCCAGCAGCGTCCTAGACAGCTCTCCCTCTGGAAACACCATATATTTT. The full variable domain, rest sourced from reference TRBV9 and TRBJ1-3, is DSGVTQTPKHLITATGQRVTLRCSPRSGDLSVYWYQQSLDQGLQFLIQYYNGEERAKGNILERFSAQQFPDLHSELNLSSLELGDSALYFCASSVLDSSPSGNTIYFGEGSWLTVV.

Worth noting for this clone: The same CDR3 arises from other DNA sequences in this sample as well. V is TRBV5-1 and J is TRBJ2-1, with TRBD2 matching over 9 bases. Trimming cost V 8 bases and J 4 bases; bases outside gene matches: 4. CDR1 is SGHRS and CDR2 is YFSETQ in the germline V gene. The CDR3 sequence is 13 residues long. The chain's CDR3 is CASGLAGYNEQFF. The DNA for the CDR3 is TGCGCCAGTGGGCTAGCGGGATACAATGAGCAGTTCTTC.

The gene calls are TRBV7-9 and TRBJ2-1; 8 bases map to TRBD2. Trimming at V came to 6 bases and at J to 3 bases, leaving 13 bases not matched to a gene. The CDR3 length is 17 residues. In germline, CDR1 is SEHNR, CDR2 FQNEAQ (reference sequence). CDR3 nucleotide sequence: TGTGCCAGCAGGGGGGAGATACGCGGGACTAGCTACAATGAGCAGTTCTTC. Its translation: CASRGEIRGTSYNEQFF.

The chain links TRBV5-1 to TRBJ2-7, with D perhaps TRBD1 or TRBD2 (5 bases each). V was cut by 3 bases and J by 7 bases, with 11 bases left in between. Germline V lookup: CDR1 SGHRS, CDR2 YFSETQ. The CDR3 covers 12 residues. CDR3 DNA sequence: TGCGCCAGCAGCTCGGGACCCGGGGAGCAGTACTTC. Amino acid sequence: CASSSGPGEQYF.

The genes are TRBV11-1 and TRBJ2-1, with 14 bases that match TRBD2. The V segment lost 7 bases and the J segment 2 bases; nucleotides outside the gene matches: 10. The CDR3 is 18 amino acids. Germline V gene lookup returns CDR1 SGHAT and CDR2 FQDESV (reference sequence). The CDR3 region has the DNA TGTGCCAGCATCCGAAGATCGGGACTAGCGGGAGCCTACAATGAGCAGTTCTTC. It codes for CASIRRSGLAGAYNEQFF.

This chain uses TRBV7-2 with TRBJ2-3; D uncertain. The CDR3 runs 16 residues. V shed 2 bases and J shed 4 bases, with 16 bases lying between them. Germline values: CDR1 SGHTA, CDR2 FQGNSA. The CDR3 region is CASSLRIGSPPDTQYF. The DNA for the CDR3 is TGTGCCAGCAGCTTAAGAATTGGAAGTCCGCCAGATACGCAGTATTTT.

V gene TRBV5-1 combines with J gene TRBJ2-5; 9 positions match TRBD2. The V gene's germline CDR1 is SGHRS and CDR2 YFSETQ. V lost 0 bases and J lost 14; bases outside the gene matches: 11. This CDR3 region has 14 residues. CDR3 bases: TGCGCCAGCAGCTTGGCTGATGATGCGGGAGGGCCTTACTTC. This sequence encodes CASSLADDAGGPYF.

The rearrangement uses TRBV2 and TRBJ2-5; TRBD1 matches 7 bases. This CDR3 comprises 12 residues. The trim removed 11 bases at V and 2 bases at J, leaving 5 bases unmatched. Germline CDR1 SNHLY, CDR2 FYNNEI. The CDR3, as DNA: TGTGCCTGGACAGGCGAACAAGAGACCCAGTACTTC. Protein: CAWTGEQETQYF.

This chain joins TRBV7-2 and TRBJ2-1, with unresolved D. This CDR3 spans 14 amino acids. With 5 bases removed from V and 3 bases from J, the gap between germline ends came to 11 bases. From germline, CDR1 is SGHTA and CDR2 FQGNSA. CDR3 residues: CASSLEPLYNEQFF. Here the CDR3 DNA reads TGTGCCAGCAGCCTCGAACCCCTCTACAATGAGCAGTTCTTC.

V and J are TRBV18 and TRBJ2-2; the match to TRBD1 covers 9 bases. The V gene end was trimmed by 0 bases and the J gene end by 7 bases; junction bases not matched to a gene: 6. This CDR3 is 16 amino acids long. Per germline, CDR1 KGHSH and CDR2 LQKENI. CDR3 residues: CASSPPGQGRSGELFF. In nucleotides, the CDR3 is TGTGCCAGCTCACCACCGGGACAGGGAAGGAGCGGGGAGCTGTTTTTT.

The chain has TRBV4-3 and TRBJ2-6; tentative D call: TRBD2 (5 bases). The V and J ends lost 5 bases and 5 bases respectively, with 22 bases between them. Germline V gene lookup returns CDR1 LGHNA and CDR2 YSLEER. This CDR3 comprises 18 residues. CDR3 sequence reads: CASSYVLASQSRANVLTF. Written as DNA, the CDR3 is TGCGCCAGCAGCTATGTTTTAGCGTCACAAAGTCGGGCCAACGTCCTGACTTTC.

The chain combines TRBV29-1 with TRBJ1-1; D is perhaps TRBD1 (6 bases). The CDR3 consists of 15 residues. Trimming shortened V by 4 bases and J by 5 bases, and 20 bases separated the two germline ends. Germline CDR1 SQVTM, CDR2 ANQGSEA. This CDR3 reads CSVVVRGQRFTEAFF. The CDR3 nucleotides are TGCAGCGTTGTAGTCAGGGGTCAGCGGTTTACTGAAGCTTTCTTT.

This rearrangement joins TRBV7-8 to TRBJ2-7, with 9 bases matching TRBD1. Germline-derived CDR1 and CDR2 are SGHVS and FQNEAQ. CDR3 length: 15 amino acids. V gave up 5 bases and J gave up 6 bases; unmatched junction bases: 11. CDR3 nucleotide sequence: TGTGCCAGCAGCCCGTTAGGACAGGGGTCGGGCGAGCAGTACTTC. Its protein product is CASSPLGQGSGEQYF.

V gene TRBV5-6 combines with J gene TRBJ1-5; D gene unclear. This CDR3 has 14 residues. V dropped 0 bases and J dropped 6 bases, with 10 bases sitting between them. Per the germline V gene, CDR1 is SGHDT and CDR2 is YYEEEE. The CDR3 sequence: CASSLVGPGQPQHF. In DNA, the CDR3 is TGTGCCAGCAGCTTGGTTGGGCCGGGTCAGCCCCAGCATTTT.

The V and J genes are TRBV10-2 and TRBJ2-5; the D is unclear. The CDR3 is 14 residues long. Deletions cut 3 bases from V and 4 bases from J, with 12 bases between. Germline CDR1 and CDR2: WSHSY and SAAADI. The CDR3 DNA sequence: TGCGCCAGCAGTGAACCAGGCTTCGGAGAGACCCAGTACTTC. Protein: CASSEPGFGETQYF.

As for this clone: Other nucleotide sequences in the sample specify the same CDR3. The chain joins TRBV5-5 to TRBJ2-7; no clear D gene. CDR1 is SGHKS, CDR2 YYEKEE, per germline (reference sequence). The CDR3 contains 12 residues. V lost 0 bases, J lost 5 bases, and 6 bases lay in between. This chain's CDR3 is CASSLGGHEQYF. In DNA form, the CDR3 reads TGTGCCAGCAGCTTGGGAGGTCACGAGCAGTACTTC.

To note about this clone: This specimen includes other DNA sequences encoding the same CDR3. The CDR3 region is CASTRQGRTDTQYF. The CDR3 DNA sequence: TGCGCCAGCACCCGACAGGGAAGAACAGATACGCAGTATTTT. The V gene is TRBV5-1, the J gene TRBJ2-3, with 7 bases fitting TRBD1. Germline V gene lookup returns CDR1 SGHRS and CDR2 YFSETQ. The V gene end was trimmed by 6 bases and the J gene end by 3 bases; junction bases not matched to a gene: 7. The CDR3 is made up of 14 amino acids.

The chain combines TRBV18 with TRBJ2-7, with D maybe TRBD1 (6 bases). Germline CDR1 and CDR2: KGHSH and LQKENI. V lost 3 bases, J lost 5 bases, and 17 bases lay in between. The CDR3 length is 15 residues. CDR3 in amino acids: CASSPLIQGKHEQYF. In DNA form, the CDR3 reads TGTGCCAGCTCACCCCTAATTCAGGGGAAACACGAGCAGTACTTC.

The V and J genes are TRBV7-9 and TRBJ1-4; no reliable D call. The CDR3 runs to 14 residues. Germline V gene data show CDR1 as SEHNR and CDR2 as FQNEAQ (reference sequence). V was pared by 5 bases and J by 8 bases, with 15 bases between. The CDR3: CASSLRGLGEKLFF. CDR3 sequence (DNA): TGTGCCAGCAGCCTGAGAGGGTTAGGGGAAAAACTGTTTTTT. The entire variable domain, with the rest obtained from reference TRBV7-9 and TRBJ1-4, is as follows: DTGVSQNPRHKITKRGQNVTFRCDPISEHNRLYWYRQTLGQGPEFLTYFQNEAQLEKSRLLSDRFSAERPKGSFSTLEIQRTEQGDSAMYLCASSLRGLGEKLFFGSGTQLSVL.